Listed below are T cell receptor beta chains from one sample, sequenced in a study of cytomegalovirus exposure and HLA in healthy donors. TCRdb's copy holds only in-frame clones and misses some; the assay was immunoSEQ multiplex PCR. In the table there are 150,000 to 200,000 clones, 80% of which are singletons. Specimen: PBMCs. The receptors shown here come from a woman in her 30s in good health and CMV-seronegative. Each CDR3 is given with its conserved first and last residue. A D gene is named only where the DNA matches it firmly. Expanded clones are given a class, and other clones once, few, many or no size at all.

clone_size d_call j_call v_call cdr3_length cdr3_nt cdr3_aa
- - TRBJ1-6 TRBV4-3 15 TGCGCCAGCAGCCAAGAAGCAGGGTTAAATTCACCCCTCCACTTT CASSQEAGLNSPLHF
- TRBD2 TRBJ2-1 TRBV9 15 TGTGCCAGCACCGGCGGGGGGAGCTCCTACAATGAGCAGTTCTTC CASTGGGSSYNEQFF
- TRBD1 TRBJ1-2 TRBV18 14 TGTGCCAGCTCATCGTGGACAGGGAACTATGGCTACACCTTC CASSSWTGNYGYTF
- - TRBJ1-1 TRBV6-1 14 TGTGCCAGCCTCACCGGCGGTAGGATGACTGAAGCTTTCTTT CASLTGGRMTEAFF
- - TRBJ1-5 TRBV30 13 TGTGCCTGGGGGGTTTGGGGGGATCAGCCCCAGCATTTT CAWGVWGDQPQHF
- - TRBJ2-7 TRBV6-5 15 TGTGCCAGCAGTATCGACAGTTCATCTATCTACGAGCAGTACTTC CASSIDSSSIYEQYF
- - TRBJ1-4 TRBV18 14 TGTGCCAGCTCACAGTCCCCTGAGGCCGAAAAACTGTTTTTT CASSQSPEAEKLFF
once - TRBJ2-4 TRBV18 14 TGTGCCAGCTCACCCACGGACTTATGGAACATTCAGTACTTC CASSPTDLWNIQYF
few TRBD1 TRBJ1-1 TRBV6-5 13 TGTGCCAGCAGTCTAGGGGGCATAGAGGAAGCTTTCTTT CASSLGGIEEAFF
- - TRBJ2-7 TRBV7-9 15 TGTGCCAGCAGCCCAAATACGGACTCCATCGGGGAGCAGTACTTC CASSPNTDSIGEQYF
once TRBD1 TRBJ1-1 TRBV30 11 TGTGCCTGGATAGACAGGGGGCCAGCTTTCTTT CAWIDRGPAFF
- - TRBJ1-1 TRBV15 15 TGTGCCACCGGAGGGCGGGGGGCGGTTGTAACTGAAGCTTTCTTT CATGGRGAVVTEAFF
- TRBD2 TRBJ2-7 TRBV27 12 TGTGCCAGCACCCGGACTAGCAGCGAGCAGTACTTC CASTRTSSEQYF
- TRBD1 TRBJ1-1 TRBV5-1 13 TGCGCCAGCAGCCTGACAGGGATCACTGAAGCTTTCTTT CASSLTGITEAFF
- TRBD2 TRBJ2-3 TRBV10-2 16 TGCGCCAGCAGAGTTACTAGCGGGGGGGCCACAGATACGCAGTATTTT CASRVTSGGATDTQYF
- - TRBJ1-3 TRBV29-1 12 TGCAGCGTCTTGGGCCTGGGAAACACCATATATTTT CSVLGLGNTIYF
once - TRBJ2-1 TRBV7-3 13 TGTGCCAGCAGCCCGACGAGCGGCAATGAGCAGTTCTTC CASSPTSGNEQFF
- - TRBJ1-1 TRBV25-1 15 TGTGCCAGCAGTGGGTTCGGACAGCAGAACACTGAAGCTTTCTTT CASSGFGQQNTEAFF
- TRBD2 TRBJ2-7 TRBV7-2 15 TGTGCCAGCAGCTTAGCTAGCGGGGGCCTCTTCGAGCAGTACTTC CASSLASGGLFEQYF
- - TRBJ1-1 TRBV7-3 13 TGTGCCAGCAGCTTAGGGGGCAGGACTGAAGCTTTCTTT CASSLGGRTEAFF
- TRBD1 TRBJ2-3 TRBV4-3 16 TGCGCCAGCAGCCAAGCCGACAGGGCAAGCACAGATACGCAGTATTTT CASSQADRASTDTQYF
- - TRBJ1-2 TRBV4-3 14 TGCGCCAGCAGCCAAGGGAGGGAAGGGTATGGCTACACCTTC CASSQGREGYGYTF